This T cell receptor beta chain was captured in a study of blood T cells in healthy people across ages. Study results and limitations: Greater diversity and more naive CD4+ cells were seen in long-lived donors than in aged donors. For the donors, CMV status was unknown and possibly confounded expanded clonotype changes.

The authors ran a second PCR of roughly 6 to 11 cycles using a sample-barcoded 5' primer and a J-beta primer mix. Through a template-switch adaptor with 12 random nucleotides, each cDNA molecule received a tag. MiXCR, run by TCRdb on the 5' RACE reads, gives a single entry per CDR3 protein. The data show hundreds of thousands of distinct CDR3 sequences, with roughly 58% seen just once and around 37% held by the top ten. As concerns this clonotype: The antigen is not known.

The germline gives CDR1 MGHRA, CDR2 YSYEKL. CDR3 length: 14 amino acids. V dropped 4 bases and J dropped 5 bases, with 12 bases sitting between them. The chain carries TRBV4-1 and TRBJ2-1; D gene ambiguous. This TCR was sampled from a man aged 55 to 70 in good health. Sequenced input: blood. The CDR3 loop is CASSPSGWNNEQFF. The CDR3 coding sequence is TGCGCCAGCAGCCCCTCCGGCTGGAACAATGAGCAGTTCTTC.